The clone carrying this T cell receptor (beta chain) was detected a few times. Antigen unknown. The data are from a study of T cell repertoires in cytomegalovirus infection. Study in general: CMV infection together with matching HLA type was indicated by public TCR beta signatures.

TCRdb reprocessed the reads via MiXCR and lists one record per CDR3 protein. The profile shows around 130,000 distinct CDR3 sequences, roughly a quarter of them singletons. General study findings and limits: CMV-specific TCR beta clonotypes restricted by HLA-C were the ones dominating the ex vivo response.

What was sequenced was PBMCs, sequenced either directly or after in vitro stimulation (not recorded which). The sequence derives from a human donor in good health (CMV status not recorded). Some clones in this sample may be carry-over from other donors' samples.

CDR3 sequence reads: CASSGTGQTSNEQFF. The CDR3 DNA is TGTGCCAGCAGTGGGACAGGGCAGACGTCCAATGAGCAGTTCTTC. The chain combines TRBV12-3 or TRBV12-4 with TRBJ2-1, with 9 bases fitting TRBD1. The CDR3 is 15 residues long. J lost 6 bases, V lost 5 bases, and 8 bases had no gene match.